This T cell receptor beta chain was profiled in a study of shared clonotypes between healthy human individuals. Naive CD8 cells were CD45RO-negative, positively selected for CCR7, excluding terminally differentiated effector memory CD45RA+ cells. Data came from immunoSEQ multiplex PCR; TCRdb stores just in-frame clones and leaves some out. This table holds around 2.1 million clones, 90% to 95% found once. The source of this sequence is a man younger than 30 in good health. Some clones in this sample may be carry-over from other donors' samples. Input material: naive CD8+ T cells from PBMCs.

As DNA, the CDR3 is TGTGCCAGCAGGCAAGCGGGGTGGAACACCGGGGAGCTGTTTTTT. Protein: CASRQAGWNTGELFF. The V call is TRBV6-1, the J call TRBJ2-2; TRBD2 matches at 7 bases. The J segment lost 1 base and the V segment lost 6 bases, leaving 5 bases of the junction unmatched. Germline-derived CDR1 and CDR2 are MNHNS and SASEGT. This CDR3 is built from 15 residues.